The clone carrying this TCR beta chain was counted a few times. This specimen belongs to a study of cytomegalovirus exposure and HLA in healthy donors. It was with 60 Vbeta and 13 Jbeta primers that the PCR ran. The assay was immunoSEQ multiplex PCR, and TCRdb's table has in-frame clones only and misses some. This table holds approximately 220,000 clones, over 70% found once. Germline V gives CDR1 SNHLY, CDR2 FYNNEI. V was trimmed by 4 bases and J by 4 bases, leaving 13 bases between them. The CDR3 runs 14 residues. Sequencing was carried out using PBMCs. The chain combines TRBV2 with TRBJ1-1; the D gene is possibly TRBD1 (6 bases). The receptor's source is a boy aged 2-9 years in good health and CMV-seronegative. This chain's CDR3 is CASSGTGLGTEAFF. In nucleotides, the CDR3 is TGTGCCAGCAGTGGAACAGGGCTCGGCACTGAAGCTTTCTTT.